This TCR beta chain was documented in a study of Graves' ophthalmopathy and Graves' hyperthyroidism. The sample holds a few counts of this clonotype. Transcripts of RNA were the source for amplifying TCR beta CDR3 regions. HTBI primers primed a first-round RT-PCR, and a second-round multiplex PCR followed. TCRdb independently ran MiXCR on the multiplex PCR reads; one entry per CDR3 protein. The sample contains almost 750,000 distinct CDR3 sequences, about 44% of which appear only once. The junction had 3 bases not matched to a gene; V was cut back by 3 bases and J by 2 bases. This CDR3 contains 16 residues. The germline V gene has CDR1 KGHDR and CDR2 SFDVKD. Diagnostic conclusions were grounded in clinical symptoms, serum thyroxine, TRAb, thyroid ultrasound and orbital computed tomography. Isolation of PBMCs was performed using around 9.1 ml of fresh peripheral blood.

The chain recombines TRBV24-1 with TRBJ2-2; the match to TRBD1 covers 9 bases. This TCR came from an adult man with Graves' ophthalmopathy. The sample consisted of peripheral blood. The CDR3 coding sequence is TGTGCCACCAGTGATCCGGACAGGGGCAACACCGGGGAGCTGTTTTTT. Translating it yields CATSDPDRGNTGELFF.